A single sample is the source of the 3 T cell receptor beta chains below, sequenced in a study of blood T cell repertoires in COVID-19. Clones were read by immunoSEQ multiplex PCR, and TCRdb kept only the in-frame ones, dropping some. Of hundreds of thousands of clones detected, 87% appear once; the ten largest clones hold around 8.9%. The sample consisted of PBMCs or T cells enriched from blood (not recorded which). The origin of the receptors is a woman aged 18 to 35 who had recovered from COVID-19.

V is TRBV5-4 and J is TRBJ2-2; 8 bases match TRBD2. J gave up 3 bases and V 4 bases, and 5 bases lay outside the gene matches. CDR3 length: 15 amino acids. Looked up from germline, CDR1 is SGHNT and CDR2 is YYREEE (reference sequence). This CDR3 is CASSPGGADTGELFF. As DNA, the CDR3 is TGTGCCAGCAGCCCCGGGGGGGCCGACACCGGGGAGCTGTTTTTT.

V usage is TRBV5-4 and J usage is TRBJ1-1; perhaps TRBD1 as D (5 bases). Germline CDR1 is SGHNT and CDR2 is YYREEE (reference sequence). This CDR3 comprises 15 residues. Deletions cut 0 bases from V and 1 base from J, with 10 bases between. CDR3 residues: CASSLGWQGNTEAFF. As DNA, the CDR3 is TGTGCCAGCAGCTTGGGATGGCAGGGGAACACTGAAGCTTTCTTT.

As to this clone: Other DNA sequences in the same sample also yield this CDR3. The chain uses TRBV19 and TRBJ1-5; the D is unclear. V was shortened by 1 base and J by 4 bases, with 8 bases between the two germline ends. This CDR3 has 14 residues. Germline loops: CDR1 LNHDA, CDR2 SQIVND (reference sequence). In DNA form, the CDR3 reads TGTGCCAGTAGTATAGGAGGAAGTAATCAGCCCCAGCATTTT. It specifies CASSIGGSNQPQHF.